These 16 T cell receptor beta chains were sequenced from one sample in a study of T-cell reconstitution after alpha-beta-depleted transplantation in children. TCRbeta library preparation incorporated unique molecular identifiers. From the PCR reads, TCRdb called clonotypes with MiXCR, one entry per CDR3 protein. The table lists about 540,000 distinct CDR3 sequences, about 18% of them singletons. The sample was PBMCs from the stem cell graft donor, taken from the stem cell graft. Source of these receptors: a human donor who donated a stem cell graft to a child with acute lymphoblastic leukemia.

In this sample, this clonotype turned up a few times. This chain links TRBV27 with TRBJ1-1, with 7 positions matching TRBD1. This CDR3 is 16 amino acids long. The germline gives CDR1 MNHEY, CDR2 SMNVEV (reference sequence). V was pared by 8 bases and J by 7 bases, with 19 bases of the junction left unmatched. The CDR3 DNA sequence: TGTGCCAGCCATATAAGGGGGCAGCACCCTATTTATGAAGCTTTCTTT. Translated, it gives CASHIRGQHPIYEAFF.

This clonotype was observed a handful of times. The rearrangement links TRBV13 to TRBJ1-1; no clear D. V was shortened by 4 bases and J by 1 base, with 7 bases between the two germline ends. The germline V gene has CDR1 PRHDT and CDR2 FYEKMQ (reference sequence). This CDR3 contains 13 residues. CDR3 DNA: TGTGCCAGCAGCTCGTCAGGGAACACTGAAGCTTTCTTT. Translating it yields CASSSSGNTEAFF.

This chain joins TRBV5-1 and TRBJ2-1; 8 nucleotides match TRBD2. The CDR3 has 14 residues. With V trimmed by 4 bases and J by 7 bases, 7 bases remained unmatched. Germline loops: CDR1 SGHRS, CDR2 YFSETQ. This chain's CDR3 is CASSLGRAGNEQFF. CDR3 coding DNA: TGCGCCAGCAGCCTCGGGAGGGCCGGGAATGAGCAGTTCTTC.

V is TRBV5-1 and J is TRBJ2-2; the D gene could be TRBD1 or TRBD2 (6 bases each). V was trimmed by 4 bases and J by 3 bases, leaving 13 bases between them. Per germline, CDR1 SGHRS and CDR2 YFSETQ. The CDR3 extends over 15 amino acids. In nucleotides, the CDR3 is TGCGCCAGCAGCCTCAGGGGAGGCGACACCGGGGAGCTGTTTTTT. This sequence encodes CASSLRGGDTGELFF.

This sequence joins TRBV20-1 and TRBJ1-5; TRBD1 might be the D (6 bases). Looked up from germline, CDR1 is DFQATT and CDR2 is SNEGSKA (reference sequence). The V and J ends lost 2 bases and 4 bases respectively, with 9 bases between them. CDR3 length: 13 residues. The CDR3 DNA sequence: TGCAGTGCTAGAATAGACAGGAATCAGCCCCAGCATTTT. It codes for CSARIDRNQPQHF.

This chain connects TRBV7-9 to TRBJ2-7; TRBD2 might be the D (6 bases). The germline CDR1 and CDR2 sequences are SEHNR and FQNEAQ (reference sequence). The ends were cut back, 6 bases at V and 6 bases at J, with 24 bases in the middle. This CDR3 region has 16 residues. The CDR3 spells CASRALGNSGRSEQYF. Written as DNA, the CDR3 is TGTGCCAGCAGAGCTTTGGGGAACTCAGGGAGGAGCGAGCAGTACTTC.

This clonotype was recorded a few times. The chain couples TRBV6-1 to TRBJ1-1; D is uncertain. Trimming stripped 6 bases from V and 8 bases from J, with 22 bases between. Germline values: CDR1 MNHNS, CDR2 SASEGT. The CDR3 runs to 15 residues. DNA of the CDR3: TGTGCCAGCAGCAACCCTAATGGGCGTGCCGGCGAAGCTTTCTTT. Translating gives CASSNPNGRAGEAFF.

Note on this clonotype: An end of the junction does not agree with germline; a read error may underlie this. The chain has TRBV7-9 and TRBJ2-5, with 9 bases matching TRBD2. CDR3 length: 14 amino acids. Germline assignment: CDR1 SEHNR and CDR2 FQNEAQ (reference sequence). The CDR3 DNA reads as TGTGCCAGCAGCTTTAGCGGGAGTTGGGAGACCCAGTGCTTC. As protein: CASSFSGSWETQCF.

The CDR3 sequence: CASSYRSTAYEQYF. The CDR3 nucleotides read TGTGCCAGCAGTTACCGATCGACAGCCTACGAGCAGTACTTC. The chain uses TRBV6-5 and TRBJ2-7; tentatively, D is TRBD1 (5 bases). The length of the CDR3 is 14 residues. Per germline, CDR1 MNHEY and CDR2 SVGAGI. Trimming took off 2 bases at V and 2 bases at J, with 10 bases between the two ends.

This clonotype was observed a few times. The chain has TRBV7-8 and TRBJ1-6; 9 bases are a match to TRBD1. Trimming at V came to 4 bases and at J to 7 bases, leaving 11 bases not matched to a gene. CDR1 and CDR2 from the germline V gene are SGHVS and FQNEAQ. This CDR3 has 17 residues. The CDR3 sequence: CASSSLSGQGLNSPLHF. CDR3 nucleotide sequence: TGTGCCAGCAGCTCCCTATCAGGACAGGGGTTGAATTCACCCCTCCACTTT.

This clonotype occurred a few times. V is TRBV20-1 and J is TRBJ2-5; tentative D call: TRBD1 (5 bases). V dropped 0 bases and J dropped 1 base, with 12 bases sitting between them. The CDR3 totals 15 residues. Per the germline V gene, CDR1 is DFQATT and CDR2 is SNEGSKA (reference sequence). The CDR3 DNA reads TGCAGTGCTAGAGATCTCCACAGGCCCCAAGAGACCCAGTACTTC. Residues: CSARDLHRPQETQYF.

The V and J genes are TRBV7-4 and TRBJ1-2; weak D call: TRBD1 (6 bases). V gave up 1 base and J gave up 5 bases, with 26 bases separating them. In germline, CDR1 is SGHVT, CDR2 SQSDAQ. The CDR3 sequence is 19 residues long. The DNA for the CDR3 is TGTGCCAGCAGCTTAGGCCCCGATTTCGAGGGGGGCAAACTATATGGCTACACCTTC. Translating it yields CASSLGPDFEGGKLYGYTF. The whole variable domain, filled in from reference TRBV7-4 and TRBJ1-2, reads GAGVSQSPRYKVAKRGRDVALRCDSISGHVTLYWYRQTLGQGSEVLTYSQSDAQRDKSGRPSGRFSAERPERSVSTLKIQRTEQGDSAVYLCASSLGPDFEGGKLYGYTFGSGTRLTVV.

The chain is built from TRBV10-3 and TRBJ2-7, with no clear D. V was clipped by 4 bases and J by 2 bases, with 9 bases between them. CDR1 is ENHRY, CDR2 SYGVKD, per germline. This CDR3 is built from 13 residues. The chain's CDR3 is CAISAEQTYEQYF. CDR3 nucleotides: TGTGCCATCAGTGCCGAGCAGACCTACGAGCAGTACTTC.

This chain joins TRBV20-1 and TRBJ2-3; 12 bases are a match to TRBD2. V lost 4 bases, J lost 0 bases, and 11 bases stayed unmatched. Per the germline V gene, CDR1 is DFQATT and CDR2 is SNEGSKA (reference sequence). This CDR3 spans 18 amino acids. The CDR3 nucleotides are TGCAGTGCTACCTCCCCGGGACTAGCGGGCTCTAGCACAGATACGCAGTATTTT. This sequence encodes CSATSPGLAGSSTDTQYF.

J is TRBJ2-1 and V is TRBV5-6; 11 bases are shared with TRBD1. The CDR3 has 18 amino acids. Germline values: CDR1 SGHDT, CDR2 YYEEEE. The J segment lost 0 bases and the V segment lost 4 bases, leaving 9 bases of the junction unmatched. The CDR3 reads CASSRTGGLPSSYNEQFF. CDR3 nucleotides: TGTGCCAGCAGCCGGACAGGGGGCCTCCCAAGCTCCTACAATGAGCAGTTCTTC.

The rearrangement links TRBV20-1 to TRBJ2-7; no clear D. V dropped 6 bases and J dropped 3 bases, with 12 bases sitting between them. Germline V CDR1 and CDR2: DFQATT, SNEGSKA (reference sequence). The CDR3 is 12 amino acids. The DNA for the CDR3 is TGCAGTGCCGCCCCGGGTAGCTACGAGCAGTACTTC. Protein sequence: CSAAPGSYEQYF.